The TCR beta chain described here comes from a study of blood T cells in healthy people across ages. Together with a sample-barcoded 5' primer, a J-beta primer mix was included in a second PCR lasting about 7 to 12 cycles. TCRdb used MiXCR to reprocess the 5' RACE reads, holding one entry per CDR3 protein. This sample has some 780,000 distinct CDR3 sequences; roughly 50% occur once, and the top ten carry around 25%. Whole-study findings and limits: Strong correlation existed between TCR beta diversity and naive T cell percentage. When one million T cells were used, diversity estimates were thought to be underestimates.

In the case of this clonotype: What it binds is not known.

Germline CDR1 is MNHEY and CDR2 is SVGEGT. The CDR3 totals 12 residues. Trimming took 5 bases from V and 5 from J, leaving 9 bases between them. Sequenced sample: blood. The receptor's source is a man in his forties in good health. The chain combines TRBV6-2 or TRBV6-3 with TRBJ1-1; D unclear. The DNA of the CDR3 is TGTGCCAGCAGTCCCTGGTCTACTGAAGCTTTCTTT. As protein: CASSPWSTEAFF.